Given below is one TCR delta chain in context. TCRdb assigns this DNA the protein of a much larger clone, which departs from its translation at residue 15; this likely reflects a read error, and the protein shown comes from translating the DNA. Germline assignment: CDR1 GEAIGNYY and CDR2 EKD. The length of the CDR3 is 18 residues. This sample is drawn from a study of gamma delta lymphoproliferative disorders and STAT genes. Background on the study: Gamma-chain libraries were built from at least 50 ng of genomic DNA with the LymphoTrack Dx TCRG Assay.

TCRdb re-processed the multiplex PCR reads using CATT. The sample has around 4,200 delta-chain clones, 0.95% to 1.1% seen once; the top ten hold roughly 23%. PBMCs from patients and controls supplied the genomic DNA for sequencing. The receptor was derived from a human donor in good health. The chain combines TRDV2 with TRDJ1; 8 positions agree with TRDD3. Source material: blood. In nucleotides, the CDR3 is TGTGCCTGTGACCAGGTGAAGTCTGGGGGACCCTACACCGATAGACTCATCTTT. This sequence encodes CACDQVKSGGPYTDRLIF.